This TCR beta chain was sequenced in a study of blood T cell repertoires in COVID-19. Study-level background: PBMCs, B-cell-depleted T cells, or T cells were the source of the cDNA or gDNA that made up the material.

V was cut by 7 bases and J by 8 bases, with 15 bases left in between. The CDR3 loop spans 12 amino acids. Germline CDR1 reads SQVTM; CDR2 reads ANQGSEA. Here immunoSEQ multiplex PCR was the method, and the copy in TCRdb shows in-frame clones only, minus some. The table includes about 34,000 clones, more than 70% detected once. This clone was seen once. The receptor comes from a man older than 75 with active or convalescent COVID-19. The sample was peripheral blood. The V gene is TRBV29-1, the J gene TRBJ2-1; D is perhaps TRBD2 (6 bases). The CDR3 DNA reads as TGCAGCGCATTAGCGGTCAGGGATGAGCAGTTCTTC. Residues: CSALAVRDEQFF.